This entry lists 20 T cell receptor beta chains sequenced from one sample in a study of beta chain features in type 1 diabetes. The isolated RNA, all of it, was reverse transcribed, so expressed TCRB transcripts were what got sequenced. Some clones are missing from TCRdb's copy, which holds only in-frame ones; the method was immunoSEQ multiplex PCR. The data show about 340,000 clones, approximately 8% seen once. Sequencing used central memory CD4+ T cells from blood. The origin of the receptors is a young woman in good health.

There are many counts of this clone. This chain joins TRBV9 and TRBJ2-1; D is uncertain. The V end lost 3 bases, the J end lost 8 bases, and 6 bases lay between the germline ends. This CDR3 region has 11 residues. The germline gives CDR1 SGDLS, CDR2 YYNGEE. Here the CDR3 reads CASSASDEQFF. Written as DNA, the CDR3 is TGTGCCAGCAGCGCCTCCGATGAGCAGTTCTTC.

Regarding this clone: The junction differs from germline at one of its ends, possibly a read error. The chain has TRBV5-4 and TRBJ1-2; D remains ambiguous. The CDR3 consists of 16 residues. Looked up from germline, CDR1 is SGHNT and CDR2 is YYREEE (reference sequence). Here the CDR3 DNA reads TGCGCCAGCAGCCAGGTCCTGGCGGGGTCGAAATATGGCTACACCTTC. As protein: CASSQVLAGSKYGYTF.

The sample holds a few counts of this clone. This specimen includes other DNA sequences encoding the same CDR3. This chain connects TRBV5-4 to TRBJ2-1; 8 positions agree with TRBD2. This CDR3 is built from 16 residues. Per the germline V gene, CDR1 is SGHNT and CDR2 is YYREEE (reference sequence). V was clipped by 0 bases and J by 0 bases; unmatched bases: 2. The CDR3, as DNA: TGTGCCAGCAGCTTGGGCGGGAGGAGCTCCTACAATGAGCAGTTCTTC. As protein: CASSLGGRSSYNEQFF. The complete variable domain, with remaining parts taken from reference TRBV5-4 and TRBJ2-1, reads ETGVTQSPTHLIKTRGQQVTLRCSSQSGHNTVSWYQQALGQGPQFIFQYYREEENGRGNFPPRFSGLQFPNYSSELNVNALELDDSALYLCASSLGGRSSYNEQFFGPGTRLTVL.

This chain links TRBV7-2 with TRBJ2-5; 9 bases match TRBD2. After removal of 4 bases from V and 2 bases from J, the junction contained 8 bases not matched to a gene. There are 16 residues in the CDR3. Germline loops: CDR1 SGHTA, CDR2 FQGNSA. CDR3 protein: CASSSQGAGGQETQYF. CDR3 nucleotides: TGTGCCAGCAGCTCCCAAGGAGCGGGAGGTCAAGAGACCCAGTACTTC.

This clone showed up many times. This chain uses TRBV29-1 with TRBJ2-1; 14 positions match TRBD2. In germline, CDR1 is SQVTM, CDR2 ANQGSEA. The V segment lost 4 bases and the J segment 4 bases; nucleotides outside the gene matches: 9. The CDR3 spans 17 residues. The CDR3 nucleotides are TGCAGCGTTGTGGGGACTAGCGGGAGCCCTTCGTACAATGAGCAGTTCTTC. Protein: CSVVGTSGSPSYNEQFF.

This clone was counted between two and nine times. The rearrangement links TRBV7-9 to TRBJ2-2, with 9 bases lining up with TRBD1. CDR1 SEHNR and CDR2 FQNEAQ come from the germline V gene (reference sequence). The CDR3 runs to 16 residues. J gave up 9 bases and V 1 base, and 9 bases lay outside the gene matches. Here the CDR3 reads CASSLEPLGQGRELFF. As DNA, the CDR3 is TGTGCCAGCAGCTTAGAGCCGTTGGGACAGGGCCGGGAGCTGTTTTTT.

This clone has a count of ten or more. Other nucleotide sequences in the sample specify the same CDR3. The V gene is TRBV7-9, the J gene TRBJ2-5; D is undetermined. This CDR3 spans 11 amino acids. From germline, CDR1 is SEHNR and CDR2 FQNEAQ (reference sequence). V was pared by 5 bases and J by 2 bases, with 3 bases between. CDR3 sequence (DNA): TGTGCCAGCAGCCCACAAGAGACCCAGTACTTC. This translates into CASSPQETQYF.

Note on this clone: Different DNA sequences within this sample yield the same CDR3. The gene calls are TRBV27 and TRBJ2-3; D tentatively reads TRBD1 or TRBD2 (5 bases each). Trimming cost V 2 bases and J 0 bases, with 6 bases left between them. Per germline, CDR1 MNHEY and CDR2 SMNVEV (reference sequence). The CDR3 has 14 amino acids. CDR3 in amino acids: CASSLGGSTDTQYF. The CDR3 coding sequence is TGTGCCAGCAGTTTAGGGGGAAGCACAGATACGCAGTATTTT.

As concerns this clone: The junction departs from germline at one end; a sequencing error may be responsible. The chain uses TRBV4-1 and TRBJ1-3; TRBD1 is a possible D gene (5 bases). Germline CDR1 reads MGHRA; CDR2 reads YSYEKL. CDR3 length: 16 residues. The CDR3 nucleotides read TGTGCCAGCAGCCAAGATGCCCAGGGTTGGGGAAACACCATATATTTT. It specifies CASSQDAQGWGNTIYF.

The chain's CDR3 is CATLPSTDTQYF. CDR3 DNA: TGTGCCACTCTACCGAGTACAGATACGCAGTATTTT. The chain uses TRBV28 and TRBJ2-3, with D uncertain. CDR3 length: 12 amino acids. CDR1 is MDHEN and CDR2 is SYDVKM in the germline V gene. V lost 10 bases, J lost 3 bases, and 11 bases lay in between.

This clone was seen more than once but under ten times. The chain couples TRBV6-6 to TRBJ2-3, with a tentative D call TRBD2 (6 bases). The CDR3 spans 13 residues. With 2 bases removed from V and 8 bases from J, the gap between germline ends came to 11 bases. CDR1 and CDR2 (germline): MNHNY, SVGAGI (reference sequence). The CDR3 is CASSYTGVGTQYF. The DNA for the CDR3 is TGTGCCAGCAGTTACACGGGGGTTGGTACGCAGTATTTT.

CDR3 protein: CASSPQPVEANEKLFF. In nucleotides, the CDR3 is TGTGCCAGCAGCCCCCAACCGGTAGAGGCTAATGAAAAACTGTTTTTT. The chain has TRBV7-8 and TRBJ1-4; D gene ambiguous. Germline V lookup: CDR1 SGHVS, CDR2 FQNEAQ. With 5 bases removed from V and 3 bases from J, the gap between germline ends came to 16 bases. The CDR3 loop spans 16 amino acids.

A few counts support this clone. The rearrangement links TRBV5-1 to TRBJ2-3, with TRBD2 matching over 15 bases. CDR1 and CDR2 from the germline V gene are SGHRS and YFSETQ. The CDR3 contains 16 residues. Trimming at V came to 4 bases and at J to 5 bases, leaving 5 bases not matched to a gene. The CDR3 bases are TGCGCCAGCAGCAATGGACTAGCGGGAGGGAAAGATACGCAGTATTTT. Residues: CASSNGLAGGKDTQYF.

The chain couples TRBV6-6 to TRBJ2-5; 7 nucleotides match TRBD2. Germline V gene data show CDR1 as MNHNY and CDR2 as SVGAGI (reference sequence). J gave up 7 bases and V 5 bases, and 10 bases lay outside the gene matches. The CDR3 is 14 residues long. CDR3: CASSTYPGEGTQYF. For the CDR3, the DNA is TGTGCCAGCAGTACCTACCCGGGGGAGGGGACCCAGTACTTC.

The sample holds many counts of this clone. V usage is TRBV11-1 and J usage is TRBJ2-1; TRBD2 might be the D (6 bases). CDR1 and CDR2 from the germline V gene are SGHAT and FQDESV (reference sequence). V lost 1 base, J lost 7 bases, and 11 bases lay in between. The CDR3 has 14 residues. CDR3 amino acids: CASSLEYGGNEQFF. CDR3 sequence (DNA): TGTGCCAGCAGCTTAGAATATGGAGGGAATGAGCAGTTCTTC.

Ten or more counts support this clone. The chain joins TRBV28 to TRBJ2-3; 8 nucleotides line up with TRBD2. CDR3 size: 15 residues. Germline V gene data show CDR1 as MDHEN and CDR2 as SYDVKM. The ends lost 6 bases at V and 4 bases at J; junction bases unmatched: 9. Here the CDR3 DNA reads TGTGCCAGCAGCCGAGCGGGAGTGATTGCAGATACGCAGTATTTT. It translates to CASSRAGVIADTQYF. Using reference TRBV28 and TRBJ2-3 for the parts outside the CDR3, the full variable domain is DVKVTQSSRYLVKRTGEKVFLECVQDMDHENMFWYRQDPGLGLRLIYFSYDVKMKEKGDIPEGYSVSREKKERFSLILESASTNQTSMYLCASSRAGVIADTQYFGPGTRLTVL.

A remark on this clone: Distinct nucleotide sequences in the sample also encode this CDR3. V and J are TRBV2 and TRBJ2-3; D gene ambiguous. V lost 9 bases and J lost 0, with 7 bases in between. CDR1 SNHLY and CDR2 FYNNEI come from the germline V gene. The CDR3 consists of 12 residues. The CDR3 region is CASRRSTDTQYF. DNA for the CDR3: TGTGCCAGTCGACGGAGCACAGATACGCAGTATTTT.

This clone was detected a few times. J is TRBJ1-2 and V is TRBV6-6; the D is unclear. CDR3 length: 12 residues. Trimming left V 5 bases short and J 1 base short, with 5 bases between. The V gene's germline CDR1 is MNHNY and CDR2 SVGAGI (reference sequence). In DNA, the CDR3 is TGTGCCAGCAGTCCTGATAACTATGGCTACACCTTC. Encoded protein: CASSPDNYGYTF.

The rearrangement uses TRBV5-4 and TRBJ2-5; 7 nucleotides line up with TRBD1. V lost 4 bases, J lost 2 bases, and 5 bases stayed unmatched. Germline CDR1 SGHNT, CDR2 YYREEE (reference sequence). The CDR3 totals 14 residues. This CDR3 reads CASSDLGQQETQYF. CDR3 nucleotides: TGTGCCAGCAGCGACCTGGGACAGCAAGAGACCCAGTACTTC.

This clone has only a few counts. This rearrangement joins TRBV11-3 to TRBJ2-3; 8 bases line up with TRBD2. The V segment lost 5 bases and the J segment 1 base; nucleotides outside the gene matches: 2. This CDR3 has 14 amino acids. CDR1 SGHNT and CDR2 YENEEA come from the germline V gene. CDR3 protein: CASSTSGRTDTQYF. DNA of the CDR3: TGTGCCAGCAGCACTAGCGGCCGCACAGATACGCAGTATTTT.